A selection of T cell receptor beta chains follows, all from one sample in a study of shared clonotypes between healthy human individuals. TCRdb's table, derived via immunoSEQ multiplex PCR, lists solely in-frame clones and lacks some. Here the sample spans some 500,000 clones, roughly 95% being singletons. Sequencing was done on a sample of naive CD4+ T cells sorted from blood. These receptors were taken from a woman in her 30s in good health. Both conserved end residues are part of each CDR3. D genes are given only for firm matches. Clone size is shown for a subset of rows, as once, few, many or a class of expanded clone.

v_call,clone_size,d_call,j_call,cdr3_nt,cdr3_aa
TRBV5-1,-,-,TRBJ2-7,TGCGCCAGCAGCATGTCACACGAGCAGTACTTC,CASSMSHEQYF
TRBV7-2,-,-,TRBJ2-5,TGTGCCAGCAGCTTAGCTTGGGGAGAGACCCAGTACTTC,CASSLAWGETQYF
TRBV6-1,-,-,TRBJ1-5,TGTGCCAGCAGTGAGATAGATAGCAATCAGCCCCAGCATTTT,CASSEIDSNQPQHF
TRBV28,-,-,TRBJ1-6,TGTGCCAGCAGTTCCGGGTTGACGGGTGGGGAACCCCTCCACTTT,CASSSGLTGGEPLHF
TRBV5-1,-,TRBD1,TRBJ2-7,TGCGCCAGCAGCTTAGACAGGGCATTCTACGAGCAGTACTTC,CASSLDRAFYEQYF
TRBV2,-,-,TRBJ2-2,TGTGCCAGCAGTGAACTTAGGGACACCGGGGAGCTGTTTTTT,CASSELRDTGELFF
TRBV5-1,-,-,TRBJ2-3,TGCGCCAGCACTTCTCCGGGACAAGTCCCCGATACGCAGTATTTT,CASTSPGQVPDTQYF
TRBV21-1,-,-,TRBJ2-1,TGTGCCAGCAGCAAAGTTTGGGTGGACGGGAGGAGCGATAAGGCCTTGGAGCAGTTCTTC,CASSKVWVDGRSDKALEQFF
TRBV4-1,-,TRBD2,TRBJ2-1,TGCGCCAGCAGCCAAGGTAGCGGGAGGGCCGAACCCCGACGCAATGAGCAGTTCTTC,CASSQGSGRAEPRRNEQFF
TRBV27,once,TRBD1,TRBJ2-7,TGTGCCAGCAGTACGGGACAGGGGGCTACCTACGGGCAGTACTTC,CASSTGQGATYGQYF
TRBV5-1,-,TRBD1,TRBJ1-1,TGCGCCAGCAGCACAGGGACAGGCCAGGTCACTGAAGCTTTCTTT,CASSTGTGQVTEAFF
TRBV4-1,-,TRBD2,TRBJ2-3,TGCGCCAGCAGCCAAGGGGGGGGCCCAGCGGGAGTAACAGATACGCAGTATTTT,CASSQGGGPAGVTDTQYF
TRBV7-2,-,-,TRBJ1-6,TGTGCCAGCAGCCCACGAGTCCAGGATAATTCACCCCTCCACTTT,CASSPRVQDNSPLHF
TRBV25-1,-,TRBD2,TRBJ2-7,TGTGCCAGCAGTGAATGGGCTAGCGGGAGCTACGAGCAGTACTTC,CASSEWASGSYEQYF
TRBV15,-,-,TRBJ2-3,TGTGCCACCAGCCCCAGGGGGGGAGAGGCAGATACGCAGTATTTT,CATSPRGGEADTQYF
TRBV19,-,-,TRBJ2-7,TGTGCCAGTAGTATAGCGAGTGTTACCTCCTACGAGCAGTACTTC,CASSIASVTSYEQYF
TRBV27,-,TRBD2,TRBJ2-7,TGTGCCAGCAGTTTATTGGGGGTGTATAGCGGGAACGGCTACGAGCAGTACTTC,CASSLLGVYSGNGYEQYF
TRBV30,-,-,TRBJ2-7,TGTGCCTGCAGGGGCCAGGGCGCGGGATACGAGCAGTACTTC,CACRGQGAGYEQYF
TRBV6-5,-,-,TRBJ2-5,TGTGCCAGCAGTTACTCCCAGAAAGAGACCCAGTACTTC,CASSYSQKETQYF
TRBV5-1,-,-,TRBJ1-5,TGCGCCAGCAGCCTGGGACCGGAAAGCAATCAGCCCCAGCATTTT,CASSLGPESNQPQHF
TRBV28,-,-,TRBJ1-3,TGTGCCAGCACCCGGCAGCCCTCTGGAAACACCATATATTTT,CASTRQPSGNTIYF
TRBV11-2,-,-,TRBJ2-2,TGTGCCAGCAGCTTATGGCGCGGGGAGCTGTTTTTT,CASSLWRGELFF
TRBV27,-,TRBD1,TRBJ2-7,TGTGCCAGCAGTCCTCTCGGACAGGGGATCCACGAGCAGTACTTC,CASSPLGQGIHEQYF
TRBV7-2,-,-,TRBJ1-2,TGTGCCAGCAGCCTCCCCCTCCCCTCCCCGGGGTATGGCTACACCTTC,CASSLPLPSPGYGYTF
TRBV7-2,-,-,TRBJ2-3,TGTGCCAGCAGCTTATACGGGAGTGGAGATACGCAGTATTTT,CASSLYGSGDTQYF
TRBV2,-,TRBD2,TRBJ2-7,TGTGCCAGCACCCCCGGGCGGACTAGCGGGAGGACCTCCTACGAGCAGTACTTC,CASTPGRTSGRTSYEQYF
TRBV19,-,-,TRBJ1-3,TGTGCCAGTAGACAGGCTTCTGGAAACACCATATATTTT,CASRQASGNTIYF
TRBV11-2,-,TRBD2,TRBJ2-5,TGTGCCAGCAGCTCAACTAGCGGGAGTGCGGAGACCCAGTACTTC,CASSSTSGSAETQYF
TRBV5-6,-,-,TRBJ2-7,TGTGCCAGCAGCTTGTTCAAGGGCTACGAGCAGTACTTC,CASSLFKGYEQYF
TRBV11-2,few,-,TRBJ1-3,TGTGCCAGCAGCTTAGCCAGGCACTCTGGAAACACCATATATTTT,CASSLARHSGNTIYF